These 24 T cell receptor beta chains originate from one sample sequenced in a study of OX40 agonist ivuxolimab in advanced cancers. Libraries were prepared by immunoSEQ multiplex PCR; TCRdb keeps only in-frame clonotypes and omits some of them. The data hold 35,000 to 45,000 clones, with over 75% observed a single time. Sequences were derived from CD4+ or CD8+ T cells sorted from blood, sampled in a trial of the OX40 agonist ivuxolimab. Receptors were obtained from an adult with an advanced solid tumor such as melanoma, head and neck, liver or kidney cancer.

J is TRBJ2-7 and V is TRBV27, with 9 bases matching TRBD1. Looked up from germline, CDR1 is MNHEY and CDR2 is SMNVEV (reference sequence). V dropped 7 bases and J dropped 2; count of bases not matched to a gene: 15. The CDR3 contains 17 residues. The CDR3 loop reads CASTRSGTGLSPYEQYF. As DNA, the CDR3 is TGTGCCAGCACACGATCCGGGACAGGGTTATCCCCCTACGAGCAGTACTTC.

The CDR3 sequence is CASSYGQGQGEKLFF. The DNA for the CDR3 is TGTGCCAGCAGTTACGGTCAGGGGCAGGGTGAAAAACTGTTTTTT. The chain uses TRBV6-5 and TRBJ1-4; tentative D call: TRBD1 (6 bases). Trimming shortened V by 2 bases and J by 7 bases, and 14 bases separated the two germline ends. This CDR3 is 15 amino acids long. CDR1 is MNHEY, CDR2 SVGAGI, per germline.

The V gene is TRBV5-1, the J gene TRBJ2-2; D is possibly TRBD1 (6 bases). Per germline, CDR1 SGHRS and CDR2 YFSETQ. Trimming left V 1 base short and J 5 bases short, with 12 bases between. CDR3 length: 15 residues. CDR3 protein: CASSLSQGGTGELFF. The CDR3 nucleotides read TGCGCCAGCAGCTTGTCACAGGGCGGGACCGGGGAGCTGTTTTTT.

This clone was seen once. CDR3: CASRPGTYHVEKLFF. In DNA form, the CDR3 reads TGTGCCAGCAGGCCCGGGACATATCACGTTGAAAAACTGTTTTTT. This chain joins TRBV27 and TRBJ1-4, with D perhaps TRBD1 (6 bases). Germline V gene data show CDR1 as MNHEY and CDR2 as SMNVEV (reference sequence). The CDR3 is 15 amino acids. V lost 6 bases, J lost 7 bases, and 18 bases lay in between.

CDR3 sequence (DNA): TGCGCCAGCAGTCAATCGGTCCAGGAAGGAAAACTGTTTTTT. It specifies CASSQSVQEGKLFF. The V call is TRBV23-1, the J call TRBJ1-4; D unclear. TRBV23-1 belongs to the ORF category, with a function that is uncertain. The CDR3 runs to 14 residues. V lost 0 bases to trimming and J lost 10 bases, with 12 bases between them.

The CDR3 DNA reads TGTGCCAGCAGCTTAGCCTGGGACAGTAATCAGCCCCAGCATTTT. Its protein is CASSLAWDSNQPQHF. V usage is TRBV7-2 and J usage is TRBJ1-5, with 7 bases matching TRBD1. After removal of 0 bases from V and 4 bases from J, the junction contained 3 bases not matched to a gene. The CDR3 loop spans 15 amino acids. Germline values: CDR1 SGHTA, CDR2 FQGNSA.

This clone was counted only a few times. The rearrangement joins TRBV27 to TRBJ1-2; D may be TRBD1 (6 bases). The CDR3 covers 12 residues. V was trimmed by 4 bases and J by 8 bases, leaving 11 bases between them. Germline values: CDR1 MNHEY, CDR2 SMNVEV (reference sequence). CDR3 in DNA: TGTGCCAGCAGTTCGAGCGGGGGCGGCTACACCTTC. Amino acids: CASSSSGGGYTF.

The chain uses TRBV28 and TRBJ2-1; 7 nucleotides align to TRBD1. Trimming took 7 bases from V and 6 from J; bases not matched to a gene: 6. The CDR3 spans 13 residues. Looked up from germline, CDR1 is MDHEN and CDR2 is SYDVKM. The CDR3 DNA reads TGTGCCAGCACCCGACAGGGTGGCAATGAGCAGTTCTTC. It codes for CASTRQGGNEQFF.

The chain carries TRBV14 and TRBJ2-1, with TRBD2 matching 7 bases. V lost 2 bases to trimming and J lost 7 bases; unmatched junction nucleotides: 26. The CDR3 consists of 21 residues. Germline CDR1 SGHDN, CDR2 FVKESK. The CDR3 DNA reads TGTGCCAGCAGCCAAAAGATCTACCCTGGACTAGATTCGATTCGCAAGAATGAGCAGTTCTTC. Residues: CASSQKIYPGLDSIRKNEQFF.

This chain uses TRBV27 with TRBJ2-7; tentative D call: TRBD1 (5 bases). Germline assignment: CDR1 MNHEY and CDR2 SMNVEV (reference sequence). The CDR3 has 16 amino acids. V gave up 5 bases and J gave up 6 bases, with 23 bases separating them. Here the CDR3 reads CASSKRSAQGLPEQYF. The CDR3 DNA follows: TGTGCCAGCAGTAAGAGGAGCGCCCAGGGTCTCCCCGAGCAGTACTTC.

V gene TRBV6-5 combines with J gene TRBJ1-6; unclear D gene. V was clipped by 4 bases and J by 12 bases, with 7 bases between them. The CDR3 is 11 residues long. Germline CDR1 reads MNHEY; CDR2 reads SVGAGI. The CDR3 is CASSSSGPLHF. CDR3 coding DNA: TGTGCCAGCAGTTCTTCCGGACCCCTCCACTTT.

This clone was observed once. The chain combines TRBV20-1 with TRBJ1-1; the D is unclear. Germline lookup yields CDR1 DFQATT and CDR2 SNEGSKA (reference sequence). This CDR3 spans 11 amino acids. V lost 3 bases to trimming and J lost 8 bases, with 10 bases between them. This CDR3 is CSARNRAEAFF. The CDR3 DNA sequence: TGCAGTGCTAGGAACAGAGCAGAAGCTTTCTTT.

The chain has TRBV4-1 and TRBJ2-7, with TRBD1 matching 8 bases. This CDR3 region has 16 residues. From germline, CDR1 is MGHRA and CDR2 YSYEKL. V trimming: 5 bases; J trimming: 3 bases; junction bases outside the gene matches: 12. The CDR3 nucleotides read TGCGCCAGCAGCGAAAGAGACAGGGGCACAATCTACGAGCAGTACTTC. It specifies CASSERDRGTIYEQYF.

Concerning this clone itself: This sample also contains other DNA sequences that code for the same CDR3. The rearrangement uses TRBV11-2 and TRBJ2-5; no reliable D call. Germline CDR1 SGHAT, CDR2 FQNNGV. CDR3 size: 11 residues. V shed 3 bases and J shed 5 bases, with 4 bases lying between them. The CDR3 coding sequence is TGTGCCAGCAGCTTCGGGGAGACCCAGTACTTC. Its protein product is CASSFGETQYF.

The J gene is TRBJ1-1, the V gene TRBV18, with no clear D. The CDR3 covers 13 residues. Deletions cut 3 bases from V and 1 base from J, with 6 bases between. The germline V gene has CDR1 KGHSH and CDR2 LQKENI. CDR3 nucleotides: TGTGCCAGCTCACCGGACGGGAACACTGAAGCTTTCTTT. It yields the protein CASSPDGNTEAFF.

The chain couples TRBV4-3 to TRBJ2-2; D unresolved. Germline lookup yields CDR1 LGHNA and CDR2 YSLEER. CDR3 length equals 15 residues. Trimming took 1 base from V and 1 from J, leaving 7 bases between them. CDR3 protein: CASSQGRQNTGELFF. In DNA, the CDR3 is TGCGCCAGCAGCCAAGGCAGACAGAACACCGGGGAGCTGTTTTTT.

The J gene is TRBJ2-7, the V gene TRBV5-6; 8 bases align to TRBD1. CDR3 length: 14 amino acids. CDR1 is SGHDT and CDR2 is YYEEEE in the germline V gene. Trimming removed 0 bases from V and 3 bases from J; junction bases left unmatched: 2. CDR3 nucleotide sequence: TGTGCCAGCAGCTTGGGTACAGGGGGCTACGAGCAGTACTTC. Translation gives CASSLGTGGYEQYF.

The chain is built from TRBV6-1 and TRBJ2-4; the D is unclear. Germline values: CDR1 MNHNS, CDR2 SASEGT. CDR3 length: 15 amino acids. The ends were cut back, 4 bases at V and 0 bases at J, with 10 bases in the middle. CDR3 amino acids: CASSGMIVAKNIQYF. The DNA for the CDR3 is TGTGCCAGCAGTGGAATGATCGTAGCCAAAAACATTCAGTACTTC.

The V gene is TRBV9, the J gene TRBJ1-2; D gene uncertain. Germline assignment: CDR1 SGDLS and CDR2 YYNGEE. This CDR3 has 15 amino acids. The V end was cut by 3 bases, the J end by 8 bases, with 20 bases between. The CDR3 bases are TGTGCCAGCAGCGCCGCGACCCTGGTCGGAGGGGGCTACACCTTC. Protein product: CASSAATLVGGGYTF.

The chain carries TRBV4-3 and TRBJ2-5, with 11 bases that match TRBD1. Trimming cost V 0 bases and J 5 bases; bases outside gene matches: 8. This CDR3 has 17 residues. Per germline, CDR1 LGHNA and CDR2 YSLEER. The CDR3 sequence is CASSQDGDRGTQETQYF. The CDR3 nucleotides read TGCGCCAGCAGCCAAGACGGGGACAGGGGGACTCAGGAGACCCAGTACTTC.

V usage is TRBV29-1 and J usage is TRBJ2-1, with 9 bases identical to TRBD2. CDR1 is SQVTM, CDR2 ANQGSEA, per germline. V shed 1 base, J shed 4 bases, and the junction held 2 bases outside the gene matches. The CDR3 is 14 amino acids. The CDR3 loop is CSVEVAGVYNEQFF. Here the CDR3 DNA reads TGCAGCGTTGAAGTAGCGGGAGTTTACAATGAGCAGTTCTTC.

V gene TRBV27 combines with J gene TRBJ1-1, with D possibly TRBD1 on 6 matching bases. Germline V gene sequence: CDR1 MNHEY, CDR2 SMNVEV (reference sequence). Between the trimmed V and J ends, which lost 6 bases and 4 bases, there was a span of 6 bases. This CDR3 is 11 amino acids long. The CDR3 nucleotides read TGTGCCAGCAGGGACAGCACTGAAGCTTTCTTT. It is translated as CASRDSTEAFF.

The chain employs TRBV7-2 and TRBJ2-2; no firm D call. V lost 2 bases and J 6 bases, leaving 7 bases between the germline ends. The CDR3 length is 13 residues. Germline CDR1 and CDR2: SGHTA and FQGNSA. The CDR3 spells CASSLWDAGELFF. The CDR3 DNA is TGTGCCAGCAGCTTATGGGATGCCGGGGAGCTGTTTTTT.

V is TRBV30 and J is TRBJ2-1; tentatively, D is TRBD2 (6 bases). The CDR3 runs to 15 residues. The germline V and J ends were trimmed by 0 bases and 4 bases, with 13 bases remaining between them. In germline, CDR1 is GTSNPN, CDR2 SVGIG (reference sequence). The chain's CDR3 is CAWSVATRLYNEQFF. The CDR3 coding sequence is TGTGCCTGGAGTGTAGCGACTAGACTATACAATGAGCAGTTCTTC.